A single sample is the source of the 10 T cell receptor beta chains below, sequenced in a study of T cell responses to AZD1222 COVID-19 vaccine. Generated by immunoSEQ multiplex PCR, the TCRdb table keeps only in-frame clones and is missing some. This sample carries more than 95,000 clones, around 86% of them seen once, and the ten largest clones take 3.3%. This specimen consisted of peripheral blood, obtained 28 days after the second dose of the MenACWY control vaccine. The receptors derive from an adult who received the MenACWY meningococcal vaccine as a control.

The CDR3 region has the DNA TGTGCCAGCAGTTACGTTCTACCCGGGGAGCTGTTTTTT. Encoded protein: CASSYVLPGELFF. V is TRBV6-2 or TRBV6-3 and J is TRBJ2-2; no clear D. The CDR3 covers 13 residues. Germline V lookup: CDR1 MNHEY, CDR2 SVGEGT. Trimming stripped 2 bases from V and 6 bases from J, with 7 bases between.

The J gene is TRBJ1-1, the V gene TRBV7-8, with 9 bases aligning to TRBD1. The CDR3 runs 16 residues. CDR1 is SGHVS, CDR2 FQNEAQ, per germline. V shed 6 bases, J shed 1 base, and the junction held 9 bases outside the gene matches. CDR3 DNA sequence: TGTGCCAGCAGGGCCACAGGGGGCGCGAGGAACACTGAAGCTTTCTTT. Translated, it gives CASRATGGARNTEAFF.

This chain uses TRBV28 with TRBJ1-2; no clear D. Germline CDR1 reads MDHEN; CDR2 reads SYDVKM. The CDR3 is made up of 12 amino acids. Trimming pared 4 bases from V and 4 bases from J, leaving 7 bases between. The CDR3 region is CASSWGGYGYTF. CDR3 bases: TGTGCCAGCAGTTGGGGAGGCTATGGCTACACCTTC.

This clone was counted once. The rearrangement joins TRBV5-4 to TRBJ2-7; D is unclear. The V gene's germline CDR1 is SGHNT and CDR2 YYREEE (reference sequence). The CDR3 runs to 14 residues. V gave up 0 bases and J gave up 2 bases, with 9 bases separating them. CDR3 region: CASSLASRPYEQYF. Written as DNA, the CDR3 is TGTGCCAGCAGCTTGGCATCGAGGCCCTACGAGCAGTACTTC.

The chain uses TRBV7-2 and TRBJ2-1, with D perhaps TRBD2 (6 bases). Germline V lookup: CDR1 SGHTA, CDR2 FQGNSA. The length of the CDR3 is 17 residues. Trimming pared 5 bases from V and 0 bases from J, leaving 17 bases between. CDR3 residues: CASSLRDLGYSYNEQFF. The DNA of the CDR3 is TGTGCCAGCAGCCTACGGGACTTAGGATACTCCTACAATGAGCAGTTCTTC.

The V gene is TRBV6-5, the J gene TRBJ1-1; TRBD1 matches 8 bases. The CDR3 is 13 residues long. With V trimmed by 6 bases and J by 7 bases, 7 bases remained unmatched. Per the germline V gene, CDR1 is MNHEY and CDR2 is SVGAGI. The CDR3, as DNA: TGTGCCAGCAGAACCCAGGGGGCGGGTGAAGCTTTCTTT. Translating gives CASRTQGAGEAFF.

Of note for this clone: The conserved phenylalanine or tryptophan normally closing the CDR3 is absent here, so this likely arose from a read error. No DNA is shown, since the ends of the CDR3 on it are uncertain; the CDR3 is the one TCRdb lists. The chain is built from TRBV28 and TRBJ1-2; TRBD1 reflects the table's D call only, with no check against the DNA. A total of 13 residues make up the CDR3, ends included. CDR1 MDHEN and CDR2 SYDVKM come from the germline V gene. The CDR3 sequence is CASSPTRTGVTSY.

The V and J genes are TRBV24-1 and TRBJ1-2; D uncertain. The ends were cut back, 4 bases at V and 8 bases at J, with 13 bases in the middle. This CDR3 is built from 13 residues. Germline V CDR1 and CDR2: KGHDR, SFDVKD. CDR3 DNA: TGTGCCACCAGTGACCAGCCGGGTATGGGCTACACCTTC. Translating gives CATSDQPGMGYTF.

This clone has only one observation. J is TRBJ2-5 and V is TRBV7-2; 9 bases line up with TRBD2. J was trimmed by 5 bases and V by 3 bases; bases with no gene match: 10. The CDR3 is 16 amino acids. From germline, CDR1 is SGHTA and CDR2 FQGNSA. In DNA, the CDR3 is TGTGCCAGCAGCTTCCGCGGGGGGGCCATAGGGGAGACCCAGTACTTC. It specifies CASSFRGGAIGETQYF.

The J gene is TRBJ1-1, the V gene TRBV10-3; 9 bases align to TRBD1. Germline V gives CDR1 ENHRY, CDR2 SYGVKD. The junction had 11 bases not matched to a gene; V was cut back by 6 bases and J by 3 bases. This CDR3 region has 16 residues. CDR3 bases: TGTGCCATCAGAGCCCGGACAGGGGATGAGGACACTGAAGCTTTCTTT. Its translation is CAIRARTGDEDTEAFF.